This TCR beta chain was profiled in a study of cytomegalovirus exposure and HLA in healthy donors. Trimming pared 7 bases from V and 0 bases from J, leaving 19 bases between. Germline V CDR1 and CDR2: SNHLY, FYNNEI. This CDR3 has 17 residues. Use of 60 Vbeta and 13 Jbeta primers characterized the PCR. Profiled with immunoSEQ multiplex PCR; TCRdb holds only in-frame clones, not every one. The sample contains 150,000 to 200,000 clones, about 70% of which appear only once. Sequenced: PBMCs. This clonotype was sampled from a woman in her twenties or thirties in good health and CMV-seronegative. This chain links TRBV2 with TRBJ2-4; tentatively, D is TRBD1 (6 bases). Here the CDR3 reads CASTSQGQPLAKNIQYF. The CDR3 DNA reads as TGTGCCAGCACCTCTCAGGGGCAGCCCTTAGCCAAAAACATTCAGTACTTC. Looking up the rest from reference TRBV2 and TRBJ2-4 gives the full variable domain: EPEVTQTPSHQVTQMGQEVILRCVPISNHLYFYWYRQILGQKVEFLVSFYNNEISEKSEIFDDQFSVERPDGSNFTLKIRSTKLEDSAMYFCASTSQGQPLAKNIQYFGAGTRLSVL.